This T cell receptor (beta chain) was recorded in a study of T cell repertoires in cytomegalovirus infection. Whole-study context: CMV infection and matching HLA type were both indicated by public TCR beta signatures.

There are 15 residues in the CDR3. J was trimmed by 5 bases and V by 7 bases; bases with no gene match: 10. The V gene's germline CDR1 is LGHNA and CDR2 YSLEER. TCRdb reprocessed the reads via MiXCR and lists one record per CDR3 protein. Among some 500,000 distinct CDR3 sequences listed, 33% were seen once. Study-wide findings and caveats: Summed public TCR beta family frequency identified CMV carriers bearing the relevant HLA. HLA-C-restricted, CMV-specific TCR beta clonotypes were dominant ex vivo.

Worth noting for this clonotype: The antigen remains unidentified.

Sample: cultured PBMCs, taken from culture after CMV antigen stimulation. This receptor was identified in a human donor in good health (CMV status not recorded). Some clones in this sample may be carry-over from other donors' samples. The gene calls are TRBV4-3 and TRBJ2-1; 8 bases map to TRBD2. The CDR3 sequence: CASKKRETLHNEQFF. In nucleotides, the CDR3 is TGCGCCAGCAAAAAGCGGGAGACCCTCCACAATGAGCAGTTCTTC.